This record looks at one T cell receptor (beta chain) sequence and its context. Its antigen is unknown. This CDR3 has 17 residues. Germline CDR1 LNHNV, CDR2 YYDKDF (reference sequence). The trim removed 6 bases at V and 3 bases at J, leaving 13 bases unmatched. This sample was included in a study of shared clonotypes between healthy human individuals. Study details: The donors, two women and three men, were aged 18 to 49.

Study-wide points: The study drew on few donors, limiting represented genetic and exposure-history diversity. As a rule, naive subsets had a larger estimated richness than memory subsets.

In the naive CD8 group, cells lacked CD45RO and were positively selected for CCR7, so terminally differentiated effector memory CD45RA+ cells were left out. In the original processing: Filtering differed for immunoSEQ, which gave only junction sequences without quality scores. Some clones are missing from TCRdb's copy, which holds only in-frame ones; the method was immunoSEQ multiplex PCR. That table is the source of V, J and clone size, and D and trimming were worked out from the DNA. The sample gives about 580,000 clones, roughly 98% of which show up once; 0.3% to 0.35% is in the top ten. What was sequenced was naive CD8+ T cells sorted from blood. This TCR was recovered from a man aged 25 to 40 in good health. The chain couples TRBV15 to TRBJ2-4; 8 bases match TRBD1. Here the CDR3 reads CATRGTGYSEGKNIQYF. The CDR3 nucleotides read TGTGCCACCAGGGGGACAGGTTACTCCGAGGGCAAAAACATTCAGTACTTC.